Presented here are 9 T cell receptor beta chains from one specimen sequenced in a study of blood T cell repertoires in COVID-19. Data came from immunoSEQ multiplex PCR; TCRdb stores just in-frame clones and leaves some out. This table has about 66,000 clones, about 90% appearing once. The sample consisted of peripheral blood. The receptor set was obtained from a human donor in a cohort sampled during active COVID-19.

The chain employs TRBV20-1 and TRBJ2-3; D remains unclear. The V end lost 5 bases, the J end lost 3 bases, and 6 bases lay between the germline ends. Germline lookup yields CDR1 DFQATT and CDR2 SNEGSKA (reference sequence). The CDR3 has 11 residues. The DNA of the CDR3 is TGCAGTGCTGCTAGGACAGATACGCAGTATTTT. Translated: CSAARTDTQYF.

CDR3 amino acids: CASSGMLAGGMETQYF. In DNA, the CDR3 is TGTGCCAGCAGTGGAATGCTAGCGGGGGGGATGGAGACCCAGTACTTC. The chain couples TRBV6-1 to TRBJ2-5; 12 bases fit TRBD2. The germline CDR1 and CDR2 sequences are MNHNS and SASEGT. V lost 4 bases, J lost 5 bases, and 8 bases stayed unmatched. The CDR3 has 16 residues.

V usage is TRBV19 and J usage is TRBJ2-2; the D gene is possibly TRBD2 (6 bases). With 8 bases removed from V and 0 bases from J, the gap between germline ends came to 19 bases. The CDR3 consists of 17 residues. The germline V gene encodes CDR1 LNHDA and CDR2 SQIVND (reference sequence). CDR3 sequence reads: CASGEVGRISNTGELFF. The CDR3 region has the DNA TGTGCCAGTGGGGAGGTGGGACGTATATCGAACACCGGGGAGCTGTTTTTT. Supplemented by reference TRBV19 and TRBJ2-2, the full variable domain reads DGGITQSPKYLFRKEGQNVTLSCEQNLNHDAMYWYRQDPGQGLRLIYYSQIVNDFQKGDIAEGYSVSREKKESFPLTVTSAQKNPTAFYLCASGEVGRISNTGELFFGEGSRLTVL.

This chain uses TRBV2 with TRBJ2-5; 16 bases align to TRBD2. After removal of 6 bases from V and 1 base from J, the junction contained 8 bases not matched to a gene. The germline V gene encodes CDR1 SNHLY and CDR2 FYNNEI. This CDR3 contains 18 residues. CDR3 amino acids: CASRAGTSGGAAQETQYF. DNA of the CDR3: TGTGCCAGCAGAGCCGGGACTAGCGGGGGGGCCGCCCAAGAGACCCAGTACTTC.

The gene calls are TRBV6-5 and TRBJ1-4; TRBD1 matches at 10 bases. Germline CDR1 reads MNHEY; CDR2 reads SVGAGI. The J segment lost 6 bases and the V segment lost 7 bases, leaving 5 bases of the junction unmatched. There are 14 residues in the CDR3. CDR3 in amino acids: CASTVDRGHEKLFF. The CDR3 coding sequence is TGTGCCAGCACCGTTGACAGGGGGCATGAAAAACTGTTTTTT.

The chain combines TRBV19 with TRBJ2-3; 9 bases are shared with TRBD1. Germline CDR1 and CDR2: LNHDA and SQIVND (reference sequence). V lost 8 bases to trimming and J lost 6 bases; unmatched junction nucleotides: 9. The CDR3 spans 14 residues. As DNA, the CDR3 is TGTGCCAGTGCCACGGGGACAGGGAAGGATACGCAGTATTTT. Protein sequence: CASATGTGKDTQYF.

This chain joins TRBV2 and TRBJ2-1; 8 bases line up with TRBD2. The CDR3 covers 15 residues. Trimming removed 6 bases from V and 8 bases from J; junction bases left unmatched: 12. Germline loops: CDR1 SNHLY, CDR2 FYNNEI. The DNA of the CDR3 is TGTGCCAGCAGGATGGGACTAGTTGGCTTCGATGAGCAGTTCTTC. Encoded protein: CASRMGLVGFDEQFF. The full variable domain, rest sourced from reference TRBV2 and TRBJ2-1, is EPEVTQTPSHQVTQMGQEVILRCVPISNHLYFYWYRQILGQKVEFLVSFYNNEISEKSEIFDDQFSVERPDGSNFTLKIRSTKLEDSAMYFCASRMGLVGFDEQFFGPGTRLTVL.

The gene calls are TRBV18 and TRBJ2-2; the match to TRBD1 covers 7 bases. From germline, CDR1 is KGHSH and CDR2 LQKENI. V dropped 3 bases and J dropped 3; count of bases not matched to a gene: 10. This CDR3 is built from 17 residues. DNA of the CDR3: TGTGCCAGCTCACCGTACCAACAGGGGCGGGACACCGGGGAGCTGTTTTTT. Its translation: CASSPYQQGRDTGELFF.

The V and J genes are TRBV7-8 and TRBJ1-6; 7 bases align to TRBD1. This CDR3 comprises 14 residues. Germline CDR1 SGHVS, CDR2 FQNEAQ. With V trimmed by 0 bases and J by 7 bases, 0 bases remained unmatched. As DNA, the CDR3 is TGTGCCAGCAGCTTAGCAGGGGGCAATTCACCCCTCCACTTT. The encoded protein is CASSLAGGNSPLHF.